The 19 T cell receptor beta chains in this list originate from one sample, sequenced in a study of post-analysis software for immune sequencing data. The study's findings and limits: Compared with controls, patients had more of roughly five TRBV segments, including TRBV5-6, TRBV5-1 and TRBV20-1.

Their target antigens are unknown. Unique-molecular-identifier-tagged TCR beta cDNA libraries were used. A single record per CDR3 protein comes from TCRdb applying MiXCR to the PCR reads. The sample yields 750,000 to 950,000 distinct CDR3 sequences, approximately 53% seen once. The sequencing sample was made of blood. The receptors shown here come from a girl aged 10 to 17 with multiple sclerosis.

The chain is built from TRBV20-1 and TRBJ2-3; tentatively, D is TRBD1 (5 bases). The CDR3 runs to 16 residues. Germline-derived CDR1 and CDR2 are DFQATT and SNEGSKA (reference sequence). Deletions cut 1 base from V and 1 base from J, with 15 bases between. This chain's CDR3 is CSARAGPGRGTDTQYF. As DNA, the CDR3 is TGCAGTGCTAGAGCAGGGCCGGGCAGGGGCACAGATACGCAGTATTTT.

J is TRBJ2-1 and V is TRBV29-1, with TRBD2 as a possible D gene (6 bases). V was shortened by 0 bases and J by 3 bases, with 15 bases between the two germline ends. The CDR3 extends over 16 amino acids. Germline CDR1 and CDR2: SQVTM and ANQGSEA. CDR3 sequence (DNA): TGCAGCGTTGAAGACCGTTGGGGGGAAATCTACAATGAGCAGTTCTTC. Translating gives CSVEDRWGEIYNEQFF.

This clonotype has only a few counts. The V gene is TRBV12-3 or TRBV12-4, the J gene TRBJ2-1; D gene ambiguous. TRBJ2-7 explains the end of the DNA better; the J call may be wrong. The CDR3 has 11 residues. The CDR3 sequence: CASSNNYEQYF. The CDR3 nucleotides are TGTGCCAGCAGTAATAACTACGAGCAGTACTTC.

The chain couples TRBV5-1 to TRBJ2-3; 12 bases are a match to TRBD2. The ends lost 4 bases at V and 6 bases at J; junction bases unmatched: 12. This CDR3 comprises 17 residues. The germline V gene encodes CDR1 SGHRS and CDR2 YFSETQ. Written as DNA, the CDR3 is TGCGCCAGCAGCCTGCAACTAGCGGGGGGTACCGTGGATACGCAGTATTTT. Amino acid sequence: CASSLQLAGGTVDTQYF. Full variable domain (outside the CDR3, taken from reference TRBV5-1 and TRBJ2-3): KAGVTQTPRYLIKTRGQQVTLSCSPISGHRSVSWYQQTPGQGLQFLFEYFSETQRNKGNFPGRFSGRQFSNSRSEMNVSTLELGDSALYLCASSLQLAGGTVDTQYFGPGTRLTVL.

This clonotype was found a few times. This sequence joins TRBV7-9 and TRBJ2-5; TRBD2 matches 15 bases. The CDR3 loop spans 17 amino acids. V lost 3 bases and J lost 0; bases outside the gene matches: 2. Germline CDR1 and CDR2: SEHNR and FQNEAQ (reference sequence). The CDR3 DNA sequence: TGTGCCAGCAGCTTCGGACTAGCGGGAGGGTACCAAGAGACCCAGTACTTC. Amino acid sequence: CASSFGLAGGYQETQYF.

The DNA for the CDR3 is TGTGCCAGCAGACCGTGGTTTCGGGAGACCCAGTACTTC. Protein: CASRPWFRETQYF. The rearrangement joins TRBV12-3 or TRBV12-4 to TRBJ2-7; no clear D. The end of the DNA aligns better with TRBJ2-5, so the J call may be wrong. This CDR3 has 13 amino acids.

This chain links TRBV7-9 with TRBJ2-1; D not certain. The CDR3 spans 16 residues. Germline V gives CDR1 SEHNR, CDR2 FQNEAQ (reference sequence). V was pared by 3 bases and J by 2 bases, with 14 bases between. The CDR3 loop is CASSLETGRAYNEQFF. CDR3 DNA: TGTGCCAGCAGCTTGGAAACGGGTAGGGCCTACAATGAGCAGTTCTTC.

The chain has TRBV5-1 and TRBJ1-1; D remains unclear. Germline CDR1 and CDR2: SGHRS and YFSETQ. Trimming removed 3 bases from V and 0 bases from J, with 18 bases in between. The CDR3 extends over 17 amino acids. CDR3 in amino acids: CASSSVQQFTMNTEAFF. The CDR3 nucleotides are TGCGCCAGCAGCTCGGTCCAACAGTTTACCATGAACACTGAAGCTTTCTTT.

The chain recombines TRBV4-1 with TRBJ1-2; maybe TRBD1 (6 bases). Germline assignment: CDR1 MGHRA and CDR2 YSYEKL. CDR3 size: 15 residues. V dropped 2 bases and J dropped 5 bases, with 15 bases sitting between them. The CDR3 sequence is CASSQYRDTIYGYTF. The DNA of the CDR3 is TGCGCCAGCAGCCAATACCGGGACACTATTTATGGCTACACCTTC.

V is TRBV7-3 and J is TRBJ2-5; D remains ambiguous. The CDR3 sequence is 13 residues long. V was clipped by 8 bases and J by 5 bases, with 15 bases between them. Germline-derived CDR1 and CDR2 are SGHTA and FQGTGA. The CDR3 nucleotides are TGTGCCAGCTCACCACCTGCCTTGGAGACCCAGTACTTC. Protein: CASSPPALETQYF. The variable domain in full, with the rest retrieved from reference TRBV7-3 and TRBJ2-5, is GAGVSQTPSNKVTEKGKYVELRCDPISGHTALYWYRQSLGQGPEFLIYFQGTGAADDSGLPNDRFFAVRPEGSVSTLKIQRTERGDSAVYLCASSPPALETQYFGPGTRLLVL.

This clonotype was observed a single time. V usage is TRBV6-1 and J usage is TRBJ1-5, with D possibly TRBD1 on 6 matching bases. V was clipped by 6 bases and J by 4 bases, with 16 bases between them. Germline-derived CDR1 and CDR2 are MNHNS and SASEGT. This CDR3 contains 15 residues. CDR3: CASRGGQFPNQPQHF. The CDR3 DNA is TGTGCCAGCAGGGGCGGACAGTTCCCAAATCAGCCCCAGCATTTT.

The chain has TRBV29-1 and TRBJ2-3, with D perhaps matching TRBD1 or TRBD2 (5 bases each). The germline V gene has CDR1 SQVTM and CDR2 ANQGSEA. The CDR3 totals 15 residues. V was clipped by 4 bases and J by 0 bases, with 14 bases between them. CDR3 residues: CSVAGSGSSTDTQYF. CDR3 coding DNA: TGCAGCGTTGCAGGGTCGGGATCTAGCACAGATACGCAGTATTTT.

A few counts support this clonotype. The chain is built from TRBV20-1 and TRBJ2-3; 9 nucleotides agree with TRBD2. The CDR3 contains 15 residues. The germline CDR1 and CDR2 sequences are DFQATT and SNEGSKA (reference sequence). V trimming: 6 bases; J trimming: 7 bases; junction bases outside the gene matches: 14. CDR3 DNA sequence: TGCAGTGCAGCCTGGCCTAGCGGGGTGCGGAATACGCAGTATTTT. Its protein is CSAAWPSGVRNTQYF.

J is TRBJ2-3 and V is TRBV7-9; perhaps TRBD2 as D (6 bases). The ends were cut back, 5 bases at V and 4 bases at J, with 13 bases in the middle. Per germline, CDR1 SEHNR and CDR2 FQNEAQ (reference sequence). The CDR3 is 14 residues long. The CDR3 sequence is CASSTRLVADTQYF. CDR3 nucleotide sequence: TGTGCCAGCAGCACCCGACTAGTTGCAGATACGCAGTATTTT.

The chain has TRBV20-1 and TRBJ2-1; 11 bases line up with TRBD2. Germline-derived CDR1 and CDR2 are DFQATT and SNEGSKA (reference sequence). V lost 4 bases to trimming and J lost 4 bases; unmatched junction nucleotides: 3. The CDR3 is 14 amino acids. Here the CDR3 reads CSATTSGAYNEQFF. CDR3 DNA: TGCAGTGCTACGACTAGCGGGGCTTACAATGAGCAGTTCTTC.

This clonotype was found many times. The CDR3 protein is CASSRQGSNQPQHF. CDR3 in DNA: TGTGCCAGCAGTCGACAGGGTAGCAATCAGCCCCAGCATTTT. The chain links TRBV6-6 to TRBJ1-5; TRBD1 aligns across 7 bases. There are 14 residues in the CDR3. Germline assignment: CDR1 MNHNY and CDR2 SVGAGI (reference sequence). Trimming took 5 bases from V and 0 from J; bases not matched to a gene: 1.

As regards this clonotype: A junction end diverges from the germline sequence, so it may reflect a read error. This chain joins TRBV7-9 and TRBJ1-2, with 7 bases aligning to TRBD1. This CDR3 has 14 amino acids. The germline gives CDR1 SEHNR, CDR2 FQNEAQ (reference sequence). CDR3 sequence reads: CAGSSTDRAHGYTF. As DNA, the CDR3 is TGTGCCGGCAGCTCCACCGACAGGGCCCATGGCTACACCTTC. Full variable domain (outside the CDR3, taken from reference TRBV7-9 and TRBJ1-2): DTGVSQNPRHKITKRGQNVTFRCDPISEHNRLYWYRQTLGQGPEFLTYFQNEAQLEKSRLLSDRFSAERPKGSFSTLEIQRTEQGDSAMYLCAGSSTDRAHGYTFGSGTRLTVV.

CDR3 sequence (DNA): TGTGCCAGCAGTGCCCGTTGGGAGGGACAAGAGACCCAGTACTTC. Translation: CASSARWEGQETQYF. This chain joins TRBV12-3 or TRBV12-4 and TRBJ2-4; 7 bases line up with TRBD2. The J call could be wrong; TRBJ2-5 is a better fit for the DNA end. This CDR3 region has 15 residues.

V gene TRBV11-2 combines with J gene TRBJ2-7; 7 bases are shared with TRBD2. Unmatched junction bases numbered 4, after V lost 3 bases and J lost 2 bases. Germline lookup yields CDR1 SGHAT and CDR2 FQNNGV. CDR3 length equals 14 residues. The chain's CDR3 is CASSFRSGTYEQYF. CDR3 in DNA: TGTGCCAGCAGCTTTCGAAGCGGGACCTACGAGCAGTACTTC.